This note documents a single T cell receptor (beta chain) sequence. Its antigen is still unknown. These data come from a study of lymphopenia after photon versus proton radiotherapy. Study-wide points: After lymphocyte nadir, photon-treated repertoires showed oligoclonal expansion, especially CD8+ Temra.

The method was immunoSEQ multiplex PCR; TCRdb's version includes in-frame clones alone and lacks a portion of them. There are tens of thousands of clones in the sample; less than 85% occur only once, and around 2% lies in the top ten. The TCR comes from a man in his fifties or sixties with pancreatic cancer. The sequenced sample was peripheral blood, obtained from a patient treated with proton-based radiotherapy.

CDR3 protein: CAWSVRFEAFF. CDR3 DNA sequence: TGTGCCTGGAGTGTACGGTTTGAGGCTTTCTTT. V gene TRBV30 combines with J gene TRBJ1-1; D is ambiguous. Trimming stripped 0 bases from V and 11 bases from J, with 10 bases between. Germline CDR1 GTSNPN, CDR2 SVGIG (reference sequence). The CDR3 has 11 amino acids.